The sequence of this TCR beta chain was determined in a study of long-term antiretroviral therapy in people with HIV. The libraries were made with immunoSEQ v3.0 at survey level. Here immunoSEQ multiplex PCR was the method, and the copy in TCRdb shows in-frame clones only, minus some. The sample has approximately 10,000 clones, about 70% seen once. Germline assignment: CDR1 SGHTA and CDR2 FQGNSA. This CDR3 region has 14 residues. Trimming cost V 1 base and J 0 bases, with 7 bases left between them. The chain uses TRBV7-2 and TRBJ2-7; possible D gene TRBD2, 6 bases. The source is a man aged 35 to 55 with HIV. Sequencing used unsorted PBMCs, obtained 3 to 3.3 years before starting antiretroviral therapy. CDR3 loop: CASSLGTTSYEQYF. For the CDR3, the DNA is TGTGCCAGCAGCTTAGGGACTACCTCCTACGAGCAGTACTTC.